The 5 T cell receptor beta chains below come from one sample, sequenced in a study of blood T cell repertoires in COVID-19. Here immunoSEQ multiplex PCR was the method, and the copy in TCRdb shows in-frame clones only, minus some. Of some 150,000 clones listed, about four fifths are singletons. The sequencing sample was made of peripheral blood. Receptors were obtained from a man aged 60 to 69 with acute or convalescent COVID-19.

V and J are TRBV5-6 and TRBJ2-3; 9 bases agree with TRBD2. Looked up from germline, CDR1 is SGHDT and CDR2 is YYEEEE. J gave up 5 bases and V 2 bases, and 6 bases lay outside the gene matches. The CDR3 loop spans 15 amino acids. The CDR3 bases are TGTGCCAGCAGCTTATCGGCGGGAGGGGGAGATACGCAGTATTTT. Its translation: CASSLSAGGGDTQYF.

V gene TRBV7-2 combines with J gene TRBJ2-1; 11 nucleotides agree with TRBD2. Germline V CDR1 and CDR2: SGHTA, FQGNSA. V was pared by 1 base and J by 5 bases, with 1 base of the junction left unmatched. CDR3 length: 15 amino acids. The chain's CDR3 is CASSLVAGGDNEQFF. As DNA, the CDR3 is TGTGCCAGCAGCTTAGTAGCGGGGGGGGACAATGAGCAGTTCTTC.

The V call is TRBV7-2, the J call TRBJ2-5, with D unresolved. V shed 0 bases and J shed 1 base, with 6 bases lying between them. The CDR3 runs 14 residues. CDR1 SGHTA and CDR2 FQGNSA come from the germline V gene. CDR3 sequence (DNA): TGTGCCAGCAGCTTAGCTAGTCCCCAAGAGACCCAGTACTTC. It yields the protein CASSLASPQETQYF.

The chain couples TRBV27 to TRBJ2-7; perhaps TRBD1 as D (5 bases). The CDR3 has 12 amino acids. The germline V and J ends were trimmed by 8 bases and 3 bases, with 11 bases remaining between them. Germline values: CDR1 MNHEY, CDR2 SMNVEV (reference sequence). Here the CDR3 reads CASSDSLYEQYF. CDR3 bases: TGTGCCAGCTCTGACAGCCTCTACGAGCAGTACTTC.

This clone has a single count. The CDR3 loop reads CASSARTGNYGYTF. The CDR3 bases are TGTGCCAGCAGCGCACGGACAGGGAACTATGGCTACACCTTC. The V gene is TRBV9, the J gene TRBJ1-2, with 8 bases aligning to TRBD1. With 3 bases clipped from V and 2 bases from J, the junction kept 3 bases outside the gene matches. Per the germline V gene, CDR1 is SGDLS and CDR2 is YYNGEE. The CDR3 is made up of 14 amino acids.